This T cell receptor beta chain is from a study of Graves' ophthalmopathy and Graves' hyperthyroidism. Overall study context: Peripheral blood sampling preceded any treatment and occurred at initial diagnosis. General study results and limits: The blood repertoire also included most expanded thyroid clonotypes above 0.001 frequency.

Amplifying from RNA transcripts, the study obtained TCR beta CDR3 regions. HTBI-primed first-round RT-PCR preceded second-round multiplex PCR. One entry per CDR3 protein, called by TCRdb with MiXCR from the multiplex PCR reads. The sample consists of 400,000 to 500,000 distinct CDR3 sequences, 20% to 25% of them appearing once. For this clonotype: Its antigen is currently unknown.

V shed 2 bases and J shed 1 base, with 8 bases lying between them. CDR1 and CDR2 (germline): MNHNS, SASEGT. The CDR3 extends over 14 amino acids. Stable hyperthyroid donors showed no ophthalmopathy during 18 months follow-up. The chain uses TRBV6-1 and TRBJ1-1; D call uncertain. The TCR originated in a woman under 30 with stable Graves' hyperthyroidism. Source material: peripheral blood. The CDR3 nucleotides are TGTGCCAGCAGTGAAAAGTATGGGAACACTGAAGCTTTCTTT. Protein: CASSEKYGNTEAFF.